This TCR beta chain originates from a study of CD8+CD57+ T cells in acquired aplastic anemia. Study information: Mean DNA quantity obtained from sorted CD4+ and CD8+ cells was around 3.2 ug. Whole-study results and caveats: Patients shared about 30 CD8+ CDR3 sequences with controls.

CDR1 and CDR2 from the germline V gene are SGHNT and YENEEA. The CDR3 spans 14 residues. V gave up 4 bases and J gave up 2 bases, with 9 bases separating them. With respect to this clonotype: Its cognate antigen is unknown.

Patients who underwent sequencing had shown CD8+CD57+ cell expansion by flow cytometry. Patients, without exception, had severe acquired aplastic anemia. CDR3 and TCR beta VDJ profiling relied on genomic DNA as the template. TCRdb fed the reads into MiXCR, producing one record per CDR3 protein. The sample holds around 250,000 distinct CDR3 sequences, about 80% seen once. This sequence was found in a human donor with aplastic anemia. Sequenced input: sorted CD4+, CD8+, or CD8+CD57+ T cells (not recorded which) from PBMCs. The chain carries TRBV11-3 and TRBJ1-5; no firm D call. The CDR3 spells CASSYLGGNQPQHF. The CDR3 region has the DNA TGTGCCAGCAGCTACTTGGGCGGCAATCAGCCCCAGCATTTT.